This TCR beta chain is drawn from a study of blood T cell repertoires in COVID-19. There are 15 residues in the CDR3. V was pared by 3 bases and J by 14 bases, with 21 bases between. Looked up from germline, CDR1 is SGDLS and CDR2 is YYNGEE. Sequenced by immunoSEQ multiplex PCR; TCRdb stores in-frame clones only, minus some. The sample consists of about 140,000 clones, approximately 80% of them appearing once. The chain recombines TRBV9 with TRBJ1-6; D uncertain. Sequenced: PBMCs or T cells enriched from blood (not recorded which). The TCR sequence derives from a man in his fifties or sixties in a cohort exposed to, infected with or recovered from COVID-19 (not recorded which). CDR3 in amino acids: CASSATSAPLSSLHF. As DNA, the CDR3 is TGTGCCAGCAGCGCCACTTCCGCACCGTTATCATCCCTCCACTTT.